This T cell receptor beta chain was found in a study of blood T cell repertoires in COVID-19 (dated by TCRdb to the early 2020s). Regarding the study in general: Collaborator samples came from the United States, Italy and Spain and covered acute and convalescent phases of COVID-19. The material from the prospective study consisted of cDNA or gDNA derived from T cells, B-cell-depleted T cells, or PBMCs. The dataset comprised deeply sampled blood TCRbeta repertoires from subjects exposed to, actively infected with, or recovered from COVID-19. The repertoires were released in a freely available public database intended as a resource for research on the immune response to SARS-CoV-2. Samples came from the ongoing ImmuneRACE study (first 160 participants) plus 1,254 subjects from 6 global collaborators. A de-identified subject ID, COVID-19 status, age in years and sex were almost always included in the sample metadata. HLA class I and class II types, where available, came from metadata supplied by the sample provider rather than from assay-based typing.

V and J lose 3 bases and 5 bases, and a span of 7 bases separates them. The cysteine opens and the phenylalanine closes a CDR3 of 12 amino acids. Only the CDR3 region is kept as DNA, spanning 36 bases read in frame from base 1. Via the germline V gene (reference sequence), CDR1 is SEHNR and CDR2 FQNEAQ. With regard to this clone: Its antigen is currently not known. Base qualities are not at hand, and no much larger clone is one base apart.

The study at large found these results: The quantity of clinical and demographic metadata differed by source and by participant and was supplied without curation.

In Seattle, one collaborating source enrolled patients while the infection was active and tracked those patients longitudinally over the course of disease. Whole blood was collected in K2EDTA tubes by collaborating institutions according to the institutions' own protocols. For TCRbeta analysis, collaborators shipped samples in one of three forms: frozen whole blood, isolated PBMCs, or DNA extracted from either of those sample types. TCRbeta CDR3 regions were amplified from genomic DNA by means of the immunoSEQ Assay, a bias-controlled multiplex PCR. Processing in the source paper ran as follows. The number of nucleated cells in each sample was estimated by amplification of reference gene primers within the assay. To quantify the absolute abundance of each unique TCRbeta CDR3 rearrangement, sequence reads were collapsed and filtered. Productive Simpson clonality was computed per sample as the square root of Simpson's diversity index over productive rearrangements. The table comes from immuneACCESS by way of TCRdb, which keeps in-frame sequences with V and J called. Part of the clones is missing from these tables; in studies checked, under half for an unresolved V gene and the rest for unknown reasons. V, J and clone size derive from that table, while D and trimming were established from the DNA sequence. For this sample the table gives hundreds of thousands of clones, of which 87% were detected only once. More than 5% of the sample belongs to the ten largest clones.

The sample taken for sequencing was peripheral blood. Recombination joined TRBV7-9 with TRBJ2-5, with no confident D gene call. The TCR originated in a woman between 45 and 65 years old with COVID-19, enrolled during active disease. The CDR3 region reads CASSFRYETQYF. In nucleotides, the sequence is TGTGCCAGCAGCTTTCGGTATGAGACCCAGTACTTC.